The present T cell receptor (beta chain) was sequenced within a study of blood T cell repertoires in COVID-19 (dated by TCRdb to 2019 to 2021). Broadly, across the study: Samples from collaborators originated in the United States, Italy and Spain and spanned both the acute and convalescent phases of COVID-19. The prospective study material was composed of cDNA or gDNA derived from T cells, B-cell-depleted T cells, or PBMCs. The dataset comprised deeply sampled blood TCRbeta repertoires from subjects exposed to, actively infected with, or recovered from COVID-19. The repertoires were released in a freely available public database intended as a resource for research on the immune response to SARS-CoV-2. The samples were drawn from two sources: the first 160 participants of the ongoing ImmuneRACE study, and some 1,300 subjects contributed by 6 global collaborators. Nearly every sample came with metadata listing a de-identified subject ID, COVID-19 status, age in years and sex. Where available, HLA class I and class II types were obtained from metadata supplied by the sample provider rather than from assay-based typing. What the study reported, not specific to this receptor: The amount of clinical and demographic metadata varied by source and participant and was provided uncurated.

TCRbeta CDR3 regions were amplified from genomic DNA by means of the immunoSEQ Assay, a bias-controlled multiplex PCR. The original methods were these. Within the assay, amplification of reference gene primers was used to estimate how many nucleated cells each sample contained. To quantify the absolute abundance of each unique TCRbeta CDR3 rearrangement, sequence reads were collapsed and filtered. For each sample, productive Simpson clonality was calculated by taking the square root of Simpson's diversity index across productive rearrangements. The immuneACCESS repertoire file appears here via TCRdb, limited to in-frame rearrangements. These files lack a portion of the clones; in checked studies, under half of the deficit traces to unresolved V genes, and the cause of the others is not known. V and J calls and clone size are copied from that table; D and trimming were computed from the DNA. Across this sample there are 70,000 or so clones, with approximately 90% seen only once. The ten largest clones add up to about 7% of the sample.

The cysteine opens and the phenylalanine closes a CDR3 of 12 amino acids. Of all the DNA, just the CDR3 is kept, 36 bases in frame from base 1. CDR1 SNHLY and CDR2 FYNNEI are derived from the germline V gene. A distance of 14 bases separates the germline ends of V and J, which lose 7 bases and 10 bases respectively. Whole blood was collected in K2EDTA tubes by collaborating institutions according to the institutions' own protocols. For TCRbeta analysis, collaborator samples were shipped as frozen whole blood, as isolated PBMCs, or as DNA extracted from either sample type. With respect to this clone: Its antigen has not been determined. One base away there is no much larger clone; base qualities are not given.

The specimen sequenced was peripheral blood. The chain is encoded by TRBV2 joined to TRBJ1-5, with the D gene uncertain. The TCR comes from a woman at least 80 years old with active COVID-19. CDR3 reads: CASNLSPGPQHF. At the DNA level, the sequence is TGTGCCAGCAACCTCAGCCCGGGACCCCAGCATTTT. With the portions outside the CDR3 filled from the reference TRBV2 and TRBJ1-5 genes, the complete variable region becomes EPEVTQTPSHQVTQMGQEVILRCVPISNHLYFYWYRQILGQKVEFLVSFYNNEISEKSEIFDDQFSVERPDGSNFTLKIRSTKLEDSAMYFCASNLSPGPQHFGDGTRLSIL.